A single T cell receptor beta chain is shown here with its context. Its target is unknown. This record belongs to a study of regulatory T cells in long-lasting Graves disease. Germline CDR1 reads MDHEN; CDR2 reads SYDVKM. The CDR3 is made up of 15 amino acids. Trimming removed 4 bases at V and 4 bases at J, with 13 bases between. Investigators prepared the TCR beta libraries by applying iRepertoire HTBI primers and Arm-PCR of CDR3 regions. TCRdb re-analysed the multiplex PCR reads in MiXCR, keeping a single row per CDR3 protein. The data show 550,000 to 700,000 distinct CDR3 sequences, around 16% seen once. Overall study findings and caveats: Newly diagnosed Graves' patients had higher TCR diversity than persistent ones.

Time point meaning: newly diagnosed GD, antithyroid drugs for less than 3 months. Isolated PBMC RNA provided the starting material for the TCR library. This sample was shared with a second study, whose subject was T cells in Graves' hyperthyroidism and ophthalmopathy. As that study records: Most expanded thyroid clonotypes above 0.001 recurred in blood.

The V and J genes are TRBV28 and TRBJ2-2; either TRBD1 or TRBD2 may fit D (6 bases each). The sequence derives from a man younger than 35 with Graves disease. Sequencing used peripheral blood mononuclear cells (PBMCs), obtained at new diagnosis, from a patient treated with antithyroid drugs. This CDR3 reads CASSSGAEGTGELFF. CDR3 coding DNA: TGTGCCAGCAGTTCAGGGGCGGAGGGCACCGGGGAGCTGTTTTTT.